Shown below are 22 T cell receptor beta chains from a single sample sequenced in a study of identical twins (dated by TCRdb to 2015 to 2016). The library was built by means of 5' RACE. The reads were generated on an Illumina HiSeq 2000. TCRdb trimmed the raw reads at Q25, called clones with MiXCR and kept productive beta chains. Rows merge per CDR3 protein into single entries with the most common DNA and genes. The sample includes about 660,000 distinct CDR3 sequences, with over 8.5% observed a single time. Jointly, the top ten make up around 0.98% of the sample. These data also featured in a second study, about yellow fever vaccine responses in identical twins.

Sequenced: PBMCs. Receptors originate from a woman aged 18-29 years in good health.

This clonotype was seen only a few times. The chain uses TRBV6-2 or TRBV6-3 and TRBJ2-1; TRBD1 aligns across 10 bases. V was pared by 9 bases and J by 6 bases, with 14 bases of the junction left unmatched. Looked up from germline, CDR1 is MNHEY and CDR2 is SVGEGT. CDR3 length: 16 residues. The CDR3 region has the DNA TGTGCCAGTAATCACCCCGGGACAGGGGAGGTCAATGAGCAGTTCTTC. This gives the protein CASNHPGTGEVNEQFF.

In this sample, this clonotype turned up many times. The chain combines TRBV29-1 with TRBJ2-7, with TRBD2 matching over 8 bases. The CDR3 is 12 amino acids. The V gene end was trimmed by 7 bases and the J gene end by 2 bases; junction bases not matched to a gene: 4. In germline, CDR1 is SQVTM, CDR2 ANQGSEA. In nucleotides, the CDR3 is TGCAGCGCAGTAGCGGGAACCTACGAGCAGTACTTC. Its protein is CSAVAGTYEQYF.

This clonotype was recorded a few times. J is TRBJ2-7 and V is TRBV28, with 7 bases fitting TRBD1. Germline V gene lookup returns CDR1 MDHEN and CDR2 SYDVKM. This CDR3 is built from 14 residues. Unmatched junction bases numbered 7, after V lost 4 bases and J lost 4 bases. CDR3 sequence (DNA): TGTGCCAGCAGTTCGACAGGGATGTTGTACGAGCAGTACTTC. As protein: CASSSTGMLYEQYF.

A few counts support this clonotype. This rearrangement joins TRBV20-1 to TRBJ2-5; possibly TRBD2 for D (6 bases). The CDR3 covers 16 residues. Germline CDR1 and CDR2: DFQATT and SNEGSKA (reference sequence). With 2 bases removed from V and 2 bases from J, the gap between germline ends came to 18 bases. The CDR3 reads CSARTARRETQETQYF. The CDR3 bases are TGCAGTGCTAGAACCGCGAGGAGGGAAACACAAGAGACCCAGTACTTC.

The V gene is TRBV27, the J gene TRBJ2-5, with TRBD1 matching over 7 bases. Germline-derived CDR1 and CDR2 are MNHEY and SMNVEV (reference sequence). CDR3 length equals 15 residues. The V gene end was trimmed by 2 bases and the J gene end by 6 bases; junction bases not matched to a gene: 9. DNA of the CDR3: TGTGCCAGCAGTTTAACCGGACAGGTTGACAAGACCCAGTACTTC. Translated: CASSLTGQVDKTQYF.

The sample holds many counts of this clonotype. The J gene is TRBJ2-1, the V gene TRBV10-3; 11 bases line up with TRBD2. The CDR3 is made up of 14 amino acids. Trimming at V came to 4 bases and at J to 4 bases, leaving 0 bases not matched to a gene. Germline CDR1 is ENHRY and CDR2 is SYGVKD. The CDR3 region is CAISGLAGYNEQFF. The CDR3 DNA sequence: TGTGCCATCAGTGGACTAGCGGGGTACAATGAGCAGTTCTTC.

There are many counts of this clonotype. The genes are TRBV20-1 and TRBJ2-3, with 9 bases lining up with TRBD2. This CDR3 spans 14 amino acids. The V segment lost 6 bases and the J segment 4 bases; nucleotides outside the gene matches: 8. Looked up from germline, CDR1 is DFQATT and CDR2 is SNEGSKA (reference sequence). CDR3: CSAPAAGGPDTQYF. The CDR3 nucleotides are TGCAGTGCCCCAGCGGCGGGAGGGCCAGATACGCAGTATTTT.

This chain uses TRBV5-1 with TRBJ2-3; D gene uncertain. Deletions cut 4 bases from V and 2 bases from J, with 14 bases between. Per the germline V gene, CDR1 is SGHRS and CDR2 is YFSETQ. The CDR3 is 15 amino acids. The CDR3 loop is CASSLHIPHTDTQYF. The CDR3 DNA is TGCGCCAGCAGCCTGCACATCCCGCACACAGATACGCAGTATTTT.

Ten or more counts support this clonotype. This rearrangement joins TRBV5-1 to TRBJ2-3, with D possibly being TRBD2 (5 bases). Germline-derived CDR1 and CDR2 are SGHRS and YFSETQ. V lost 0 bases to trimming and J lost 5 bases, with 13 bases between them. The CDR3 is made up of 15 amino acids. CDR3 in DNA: TGCGCCAGCAGCTTGGAGCGGAGAGTACTAGATACGCAGTATTTT. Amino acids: CASSLERRVLDTQYF.

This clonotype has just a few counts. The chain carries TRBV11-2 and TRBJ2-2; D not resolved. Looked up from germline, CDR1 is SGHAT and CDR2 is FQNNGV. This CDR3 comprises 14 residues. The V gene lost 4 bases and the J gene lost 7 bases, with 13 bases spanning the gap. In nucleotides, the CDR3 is TGTGCCAGCAGCTCCCCACCTCCTTACGGGGAGCTGTTTTTT. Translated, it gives CASSSPPPYGELFF.

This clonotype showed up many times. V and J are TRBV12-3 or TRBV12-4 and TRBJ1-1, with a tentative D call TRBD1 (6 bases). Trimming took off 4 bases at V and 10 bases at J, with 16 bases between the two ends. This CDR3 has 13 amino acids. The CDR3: CASSSIQGTGAFF. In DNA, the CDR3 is TGTGCCAGCAGTTCAATACAGGGAACGGGAGCTTTCTTT.

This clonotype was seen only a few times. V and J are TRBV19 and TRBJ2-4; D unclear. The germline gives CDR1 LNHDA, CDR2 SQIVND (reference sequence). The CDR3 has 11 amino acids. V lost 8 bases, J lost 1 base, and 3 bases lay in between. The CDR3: CASGAKNIQYF. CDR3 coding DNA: TGTGCCAGTGGGGCCAAAAACATTCAGTACTTC.

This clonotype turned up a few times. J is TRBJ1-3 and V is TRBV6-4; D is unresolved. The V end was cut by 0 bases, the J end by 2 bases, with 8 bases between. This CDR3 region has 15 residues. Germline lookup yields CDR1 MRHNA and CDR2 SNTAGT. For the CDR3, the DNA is TGTGCCAGCAGTGACTCGACGCAGCCTGGAAACACCATATATTTT. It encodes CASSDSTQPGNTIYF.

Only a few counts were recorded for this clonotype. The CDR3 is CASSTTTGLSPLHF. In DNA form, the CDR3 reads TGTGCCAGCAGTACTACGACAGGGCTTTCACCCCTCCACTTT. The chain recombines TRBV6-5 with TRBJ1-6; 7 bases map to TRBD1. Germline V gene sequence: CDR1 MNHEY, CDR2 SVGAGI. V shed 5 bases and J 9 bases; nucleotides not matched to a gene: 7. The CDR3 has 14 residues.

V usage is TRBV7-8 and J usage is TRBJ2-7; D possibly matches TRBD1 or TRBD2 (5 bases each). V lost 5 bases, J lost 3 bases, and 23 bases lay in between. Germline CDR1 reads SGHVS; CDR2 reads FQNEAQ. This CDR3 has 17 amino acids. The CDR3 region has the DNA TGTGCCAGCAGCGCCCGGGACGTAGGGCATGGGGTCTACGAGCAGTACTTC. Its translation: CASSARDVGHGVYEQYF. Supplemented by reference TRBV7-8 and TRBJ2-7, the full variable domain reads GAGVSQSPRYKVAKRGQDVALRCDPISGHVSLFWYQQALGQGPEFLTYFQNEAQLDKSGLPSDRFFAERPEGSVSTLKIQRTQQEDSAVYLCASSARDVGHGVYEQYFGPGTRLTVT.

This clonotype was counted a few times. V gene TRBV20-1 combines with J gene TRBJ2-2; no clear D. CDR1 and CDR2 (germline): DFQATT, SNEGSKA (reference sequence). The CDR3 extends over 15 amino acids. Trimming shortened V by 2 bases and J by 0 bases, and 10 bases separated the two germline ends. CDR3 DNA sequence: TGCAGTGCTAGAAAAGGGCGGCCGAACACCGGGGAGCTGTTTTTT. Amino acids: CSARKGRPNTGELFF.

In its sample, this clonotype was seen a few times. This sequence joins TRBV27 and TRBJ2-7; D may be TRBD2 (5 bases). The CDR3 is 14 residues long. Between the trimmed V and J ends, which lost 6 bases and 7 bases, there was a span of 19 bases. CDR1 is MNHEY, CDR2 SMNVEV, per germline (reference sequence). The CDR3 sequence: CASRPGSTIEEQYF. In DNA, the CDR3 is TGTGCCAGCAGACCGGGGAGTACCATTGAGGAGCAGTACTTC.

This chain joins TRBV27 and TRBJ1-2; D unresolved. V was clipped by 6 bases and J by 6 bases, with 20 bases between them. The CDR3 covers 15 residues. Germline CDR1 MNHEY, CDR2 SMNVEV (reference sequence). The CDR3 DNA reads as TGTGCCAGCAGCCCTCCGCCGAGCAGGAGGCATGGCTACACCTTC. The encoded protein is CASSPPPSRRHGYTF.

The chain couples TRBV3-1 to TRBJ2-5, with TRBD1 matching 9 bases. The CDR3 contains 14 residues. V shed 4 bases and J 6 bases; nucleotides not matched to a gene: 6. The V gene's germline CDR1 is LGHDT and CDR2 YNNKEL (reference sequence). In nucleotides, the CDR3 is TGTGCCAGCAGCCGAGTTGGACAGGGGAAGACCCAGTACTTC. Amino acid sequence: CASSRVGQGKTQYF.

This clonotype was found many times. The CDR3: CSASPGTGGLYEQYF. CDR3 DNA sequence: TGCAGTGCTAGCCCCGGGACAGGGGGCCTGTACGAGCAGTACTTC. The chain recombines TRBV20-1 with TRBJ2-7; 12 bases map to TRBD1. Germline V gene data show CDR1 as DFQATT and CDR2 as SNEGSKA (reference sequence). The length of the CDR3 is 15 residues. V lost 3 bases and J lost 4; bases outside the gene matches: 7.

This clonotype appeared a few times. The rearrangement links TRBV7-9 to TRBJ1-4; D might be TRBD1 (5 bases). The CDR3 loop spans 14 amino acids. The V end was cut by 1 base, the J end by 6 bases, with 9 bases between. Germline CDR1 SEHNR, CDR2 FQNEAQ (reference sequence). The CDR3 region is CASSLVPGDEKLFF. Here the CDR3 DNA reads TGTGCCAGCAGCTTAGTCCCGGGGGATGAAAAACTGTTTTTT.

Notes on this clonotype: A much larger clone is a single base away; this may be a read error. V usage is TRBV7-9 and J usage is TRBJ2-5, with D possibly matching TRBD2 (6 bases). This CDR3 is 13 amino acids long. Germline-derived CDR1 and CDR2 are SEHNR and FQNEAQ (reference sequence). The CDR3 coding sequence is TGTGCCGGCAGCTTTTGGGGAGGAGAGACCCAGTACTTC. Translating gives CAGSFWGGETQYF.